This T cell receptor (beta chain) was sequenced for a study of blood T cell repertoires in COVID-19. Study information: The United States, Italy and Spain supplied acute and convalescent COVID-19 samples. T cells, B-cell-depleted T cells, or PBMCs supplied cDNA or gDNA.

This clone was recorded many times. Germline V CDR1 and CDR2: MNHNY, SVGAGI (reference sequence). V lost 5 bases, J lost 5 bases, and 13 bases stayed unmatched. The CDR3 is made up of 16 amino acids. Study processing details: Counts of nucleated cells, estimated from reference gene primer amplification, were obtained. Using immunoSEQ multiplex PCR, the repertoire was profiled, and TCRdb retains in-frame clones only, with some absent. The V and J calls and clone size were taken over from that table, and D and trimming were inferred from the DNA. Of around 70,000 clones detected, about four fifths appear once; the ten largest clones hold 20% to 25%.

This TCR was recovered from an older man with acute or convalescent COVID-19. The chain is built from TRBV6-6 and TRBJ1-1, with 8 nucleotides matching TRBD1. Sequenced material: peripheral blood. The CDR3 DNA follows: TGTGCCAGCAGTCACTTCATCCAGGGGGCAGGAACTGAAGCTTTCTTT. It codes for CASSHFIQGAGTEAFF.